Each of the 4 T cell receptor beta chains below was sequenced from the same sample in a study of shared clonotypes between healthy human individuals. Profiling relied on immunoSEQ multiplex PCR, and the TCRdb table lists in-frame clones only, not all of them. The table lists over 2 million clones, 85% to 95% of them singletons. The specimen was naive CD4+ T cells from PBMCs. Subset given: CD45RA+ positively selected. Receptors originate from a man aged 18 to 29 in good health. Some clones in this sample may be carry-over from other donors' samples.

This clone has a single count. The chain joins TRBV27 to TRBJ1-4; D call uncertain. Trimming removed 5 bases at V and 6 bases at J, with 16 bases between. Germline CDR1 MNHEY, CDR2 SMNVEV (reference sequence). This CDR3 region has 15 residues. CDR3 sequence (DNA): TGTGCCAGCAGTCCGCGCGGCGAAGGCCATGAAAAACTGTTTTTT. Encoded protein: CASSPRGEGHEKLFF.

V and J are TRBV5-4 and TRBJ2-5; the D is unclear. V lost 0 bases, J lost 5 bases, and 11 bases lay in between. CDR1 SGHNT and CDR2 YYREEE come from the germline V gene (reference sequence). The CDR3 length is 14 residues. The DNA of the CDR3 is TGTGCCAGCAGCTTGGAGCCCGTGGAGGAGACCCAGTACTTC. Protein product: CASSLEPVEETQYF.

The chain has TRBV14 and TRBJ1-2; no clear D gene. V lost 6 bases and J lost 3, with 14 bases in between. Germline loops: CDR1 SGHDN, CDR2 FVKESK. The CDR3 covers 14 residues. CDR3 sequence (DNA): TGTGCCAGCAGGCCCCGGGGAGTCGACTATGGCTACACCTTC. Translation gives CASRPRGVDYGYTF.

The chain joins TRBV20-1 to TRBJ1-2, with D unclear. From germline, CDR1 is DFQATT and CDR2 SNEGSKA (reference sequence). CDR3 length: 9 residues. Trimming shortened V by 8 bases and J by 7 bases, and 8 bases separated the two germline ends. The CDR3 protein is CSFGSGYTF. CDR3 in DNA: TGCAGTTTCGGGAGTGGCTACACCTTC.